The T cell receptor beta chain under discussion was sequenced for a study of blood T cell repertoires in COVID-19 (dated by TCRdb to the early 2020s). Concerning the study at large: Collaborator samples came from the United States, Italy and Spain and covered acute and convalescent phases of COVID-19. A de-identified subject ID, COVID-19 status, age in years and sex were almost always included in the sample metadata. A freely available public database, intended as a resource for researchers studying the immune response to SARS-CoV-2, is where the repertoires were released. Deeply sampled blood TCRbeta repertoires from subjects exposed to, actively infected with, or recovered from COVID-19 were included in the dataset. Samples were obtained from the ongoing ImmuneRACE study (first 160 participants) and from 1,000 to 1,500 subjects provided by 6 global collaborators. The material from the prospective study consisted of cDNA or gDNA derived from T cells, B-cell-depleted T cells, or PBMCs. Where available, HLA class I and class II types were taken from metadata supplied by the sample provider and were not determined by assay-based typing. Here is what the overall study found, with its caveats: Clinical and demographic metadata were provided uncurated, with the amount varying by source and participant.

The germline V end is reduced by 0 bases and the J end by 1 base; junction bases left unmatched: 5. Inclusive of the bounding cysteine and phenylalanine, the CDR3 is 16 residues long. Only the CDR3 region is kept as DNA, spanning 48 bases read in frame from base 1. Taken from the germline V gene, the CDR1 and CDR2 loops are SGDLS and YYNGEE. Whole blood was collected in K2EDTA tubes by collaborating institutions according to the institutions' own protocols. For TCRbeta analysis, collaborator samples were shipped as frozen whole blood, as isolated PBMCs, or as DNA extracted from either sample type. A note on this clone: Its antigen remains unidentified. Base qualities are not at hand, and no much larger clone is one base apart.

TCRbeta CDR3 regions were amplified from genomic DNA using the immunoSEQ Assay, a bias-controlled multiplex PCR. Processing in the source paper ran as follows. Within the assay, amplification of reference gene primers was used to estimate how many nucleated cells each sample contained. Sequence reads were collapsed and filtered to measure the absolute abundance of every unique TCRbeta CDR3 rearrangement. Productive Simpson clonality was computed per sample as the square root of Simpson's diversity index over productive rearrangements. In TCRdb, the immuneACCESS table is reduced to in-frame sequences with V and J assigned. These tables do not hold every clone; where another copy was compared, an unresolved V gene accounts for under half, and the others remain unexplained. The V and J calls and the clone size are those of that table, but D and trimming were determined from the DNA. Recorded for this sample are hundreds of thousands of clones; roughly 82% of them occurred a single time. The top ten constitute 4.7% of the sample.

This receptor was obtained from a woman aged 70-85 years with acute or convalescent COVID-19. Here the chain combines TRBV9 and TRBJ2-3; 7 bases in between match TRBD1. Sequencing used peripheral blood. The base sequence is TGTGCCAGCAGCGTAGTTTCACAGGGGCGCACAGATACGCAGTATTTT. This is translated as CASSVVSQGRTDTQYF. The full variable domain, with segments outside the CDR3 supplied by the reference TRBV9 and TRBJ2-3 proteins, appears as DSGVTQTPKHLITATGQRVTLRCSPRSGDLSVYWYQQSLDQGLQFLIQYYNGEERAKGNILERFSAQQFPDLHSELNLSSLELGDSALYFCASSVVSQGRTDTQYFGPGTRLTVL.